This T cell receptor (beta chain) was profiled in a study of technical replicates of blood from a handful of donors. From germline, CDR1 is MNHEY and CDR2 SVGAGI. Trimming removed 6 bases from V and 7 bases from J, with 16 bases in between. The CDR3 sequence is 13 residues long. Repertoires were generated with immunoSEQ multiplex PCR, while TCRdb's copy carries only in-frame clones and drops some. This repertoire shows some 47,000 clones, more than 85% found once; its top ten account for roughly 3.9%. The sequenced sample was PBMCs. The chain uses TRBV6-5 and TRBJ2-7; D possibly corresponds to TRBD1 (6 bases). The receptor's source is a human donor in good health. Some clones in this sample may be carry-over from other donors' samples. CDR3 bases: TGTGCCAGCAGCTATAACAGGGAGAGGGAGCAGTACTTC. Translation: CASSYNREREQYF.